This T cell receptor (beta chain) was profiled in a study of early stage breast cancer tumors. Study information: ER+/PR+/HER2- status applied to about 70% of the 16 invasive breast tumors. Samples were sequenced at 7.5 to 10-fold average coverage. Overall study findings and caveats: Bulk DNA sequencing of unsorted cells missed chain pairing and markers. Compared with adjacent normal breast, tumors showed about 2.5-fold denser, more clonal T cells.

Concerning this clone: Its specificity is not known.

V lost 2 bases and J lost 3, with 10 bases in between. This CDR3 region has 15 residues. Germline V gene lookup returns CDR1 SGHTA and CDR2 FQGTGA. TCRdb's table, derived via immunoSEQ multiplex PCR, lists solely in-frame clones and lacks some. This table holds approximately 31,000 clones, roughly 80% found once. Sequencing input: breast tumor tissue. This sequence joins TRBV7-3 and TRBJ2-2, with TRBD2 as a possible D gene (5 bases). This sequence originates from a person aged 25 to 39 with breast cancer. The CDR3 DNA is TGTGCCAGCAGCTTATGGGGAGAATACACCGGGGAGCTGTTTTTT. As protein: CASSLWGEYTGELFF.